This T cell receptor beta chain came from a study of blood T cell repertoires in COVID-19 (TCRdb year 2020). Turning to the overall study: Samples from collaborators originated in the United States, Italy and Spain and spanned both the acute and convalescent phases of COVID-19. The repertoires were released in a freely available public database meant as a resource for research on the immune response to SARS-CoV-2. Where available, HLA class I and class II types were obtained from metadata supplied by the sample provider rather than from assay-based typing. The samples were drawn from the first 160 participants of the ongoing ImmuneRACE study and from 1,254 subjects provided by 6 global collaborators. Nearly every sample came with metadata listing a de-identified subject ID, COVID-19 status, age in years and sex. Deeply sampled blood TCRbeta repertoires from subjects exposed to, actively infected with, or recovered from COVID-19 were included in the dataset. The material from the prospective study consisted of cDNA or gDNA derived from T cells, B-cell-depleted T cells, or PBMCs. Results the study describes overall, beyond this receptor: Clinical and demographic metadata were provided uncurated, with the amount varying by source and participant.

One collaborating source in Seattle enrolled patients while the patients were actively infected and followed the patients over time throughout the course of disease. Each collaborating institution followed its own protocols to collect whole blood in K2EDTA tubes. For TCRbeta analysis, collaborators shipped samples as frozen whole blood, isolated PBMCs, or DNA extracted from either of those sample types. CDR1 and CDR2 (LGHNA, YSLEER) derive from the germline V gene. V lost 4 bases and J lost 3 bases; the stretch between them is 12 bases long. Spanning cysteine to phenylalanine, the CDR3 consists of 14 amino acids. Only the CDR3 region is kept as DNA, spanning 42 bases read in frame from base 1. In regard to this clone: Its cognate antigen has yet to be identified. Qualities for individual bases were not recorded, and no much larger clone is one base off.

TCRbeta CDR3 regions were amplified from genomic DNA using the immunoSEQ Assay, a bias-controlled multiplex PCR. In the authors' own workflow: Within the assay, amplification of reference gene primers was used to estimate how many nucleated cells each sample contained. To quantify the absolute abundance of each unique TCRbeta CDR3 rearrangement, sequence reads were collapsed and filtered. For each sample, productive Simpson clonality was calculated as the square root of Simpson's diversity index across productive rearrangements. The source is immuneACCESS, and TCRdb retained only in-frame sequences with V and J called. Part of the clones is not carried over; for the studies checked, unresolved V genes explain less than half of this, and the remainder is unexplained. D and trimming were read from the DNA, whereas the V and J calls and clone size are those reported in that table. The sample contains hundreds of thousands of clones, 90% of them found a single time. Around 1% of the sample is taken by the ten largest.

This TCR derives from a woman aged 40-49 years with COVID-19, enrolled during active disease. This sequence uses TRBV4-3 and TRBJ1-2; TRBD1 is perhaps the D gene, given 5 matching bases. The material sequenced was peripheral blood. The DNA is as follows: TGCGCCAGCAGCCTATTCACGGGGGACTATGGCTACACCTTC. Its product reads: CASSLFTGDYGYTF.